This T cell receptor beta chain is drawn from a study of human thymus T cells. Resections were taken during corrective heart surgery, and the thymus tissue came from these. Here immunoSEQ multiplex PCR was the method, and the copy in TCRdb shows in-frame clones only, minus some. Among roughly 120,000 clones listed, around 94% were seen once. The CDR3 sequence is 15 residues long. Trimming cost V 8 bases and J 1 base; bases outside gene matches: 6. Germline assignment: CDR1 LGHNA and CDR2 YSLEER. Sequencing used thymus tissue. The chain employs TRBV4-3 and TRBJ2-2, with 8 positions matching TRBD2. The TCR originated in a boy under two years old with a congenital heart defect but otherwise immunologically healthy. The CDR3 coding sequence is TGCGCCAGCCGGTCCGGGACTAGGAACACCGGGGAGCTGTTTTTT. Translation gives CASRSGTRNTGELFF.